This T cell receptor (beta chain) was documented in a study of cytomegalovirus exposure and HLA in healthy donors. Whole-study results and caveats: Common viral pathogens seemed, in a later analysis, to connect with several of the most significant clusters.

The PCR contained 60 Vbeta and 13 Jbeta primers. The table came from immunoSEQ multiplex PCR; TCRdb's copy has only in-frame clones and leaves some out. The top ten hold 1.6% of the sample, which has around 110,000 clones, approximately 85% seen once. About this clone itself: As yet, its antigen is unknown.

Germline CDR1 is LNHDA and CDR2 is SQIVND (reference sequence). This CDR3 contains 14 residues. Losses at the gene ends were 7 bases for V and 4 bases for J; bases not matched to a gene: 7. The source material was PBMCs. The rearrangement uses TRBV19 and TRBJ2-3; 8 positions match TRBD2. The TCR originated in a man aged 45-60 years in good health and CMV-seronegative. CDR3: CASTRAGVADTQYF. In nucleotides, the CDR3 is TGTGCCAGTACCCGAGCGGGGGTGGCAGATACGCAGTATTTT.